The 25 T cell receptor beta chains given below trace back to one sample, sequenced in a study of blood T cell repertoires in COVID-19. Data came from immunoSEQ multiplex PCR; TCRdb stores just in-frame clones and leaves some out. Here the sample spans some 97,000 clones, roughly 88% being singletons. The sequenced material came from peripheral blood. These receptors were collected from a woman in her sixties or seventies with acute or convalescent COVID-19.

The V and J genes are TRBV28 and TRBJ2-7; possibly TRBD2 for D (6 bases). Trimming removed 6 bases from V and 3 bases from J, with 15 bases in between. CDR1 MDHEN and CDR2 SYDVKM come from the germline V gene. The CDR3 is 14 residues long. CDR3 nucleotide sequence: TGTGCCAGCAGGACCGTAGCGGTTTACTACGAGCAGTACTTC. As protein: CASRTVAVYYEQYF.

The chain recombines TRBV24-1 with TRBJ2-1; 10 bases agree with TRBD1. Germline CDR1 and CDR2: KGHDR and SFDVKD. This CDR3 comprises 15 residues. The J segment lost 8 bases and the V segment lost 4 bases, leaving 7 bases of the junction unmatched. As DNA, the CDR3 is TGTGCCACCAGTGAACCCGGGACAGGGGAGGATGAGCAGTTCTTC. This sequence encodes CATSEPGTGEDEQFF.

V usage is TRBV6-2 or TRBV6-3 and J usage is TRBJ2-7; TRBD2 matches at 7 bases. Germline V gives CDR1 MNHEY, CDR2 SVGEGT. The CDR3 loop spans 18 amino acids. The trim removed 2 bases at V and 0 bases at J, leaving 13 bases unmatched. In nucleotides, the CDR3 is TGTGCCAGCAGTTACCCAAGCGGGACTCCGCACAGCTCCTACGAGCAGTACTTC. Translated: CASSYPSGTPHSSYEQYF.

The rearrangement joins TRBV30 to TRBJ1-1, with D unclear. Deletions cut 2 bases from V and 4 bases from J, with 8 bases between. Germline CDR1 reads GTSNPN; CDR2 reads SVGIG (reference sequence). The CDR3 spans 12 residues. The chain's CDR3 is CAWSNPGTEAFF. The CDR3 bases are TGTGCCTGGAGTAACCCGGGCACTGAAGCTTTCTTT.

This chain joins TRBV29-1 and TRBJ1-5; D is unresolved. The CDR3 covers 12 residues. Germline-derived CDR1 and CDR2 are SQVTM and ANQGSEA. V lost 5 bases and J 6 bases, leaving 11 bases between the germline ends. The CDR3 here is CSVRSPPQPQHF. The CDR3 DNA is TGCAGCGTTAGGAGCCCCCCTCAGCCCCAGCATTTT.

This clone appeared once. V gene TRBV13 combines with J gene TRBJ2-3; 10 positions match TRBD1. This CDR3 region has 16 residues. CDR1 is PRHDT, CDR2 FYEKMQ, per germline (reference sequence). After removal of 4 bases from V and 3 bases from J, the junction contained 7 bases not matched to a gene. CDR3 nucleotides: TGTGCCAGCAGCTCCCCGGGACAGGGGATGACAGATACGCAGTATTTT. This sequence encodes CASSSPGQGMTDTQYF.

This chain connects TRBV4-2 to TRBJ2-1; 14 bases map to TRBD2. The CDR3 loop spans 20 amino acids. CDR1 and CDR2 (germline): LGHNA, YNFKEQ. V was pared by 2 bases and J by 2 bases, with 11 bases of the junction left unmatched. CDR3 DNA: TGTGCCAGCAGCCAACCCTCCGGGACTAGCGGGAGAGGTACCTACAATGAGCAGTTCTTC. The encoded protein is CASSQPSGTSGRGTYNEQFF.

This sequence joins TRBV6-4 and TRBJ2-7; D might be TRBD2 (5 bases). V was cut by 6 bases and J by 3 bases, with 12 bases left in between. CDR1 MRHNA and CDR2 SNTAGT come from the germline V gene. The CDR3 contains 13 residues. DNA of the CDR3: TGTGCCAGCAGGAACCTAGCAGTCTACGAGCAGTACGTC. Its translation is CASRNLAVYEQYV.

The J gene is TRBJ2-1, the V gene TRBV14; D is perhaps TRBD1 (5 bases). V was shortened by 2 bases and J by 6 bases, with 8 bases between the two germline ends. Germline assignment: CDR1 SGHDN and CDR2 FVKESK. The CDR3 has 13 amino acids. Written as DNA, the CDR3 is TGTGCCAGCAGCCAATTAAGGGGCAATGAGCAGTTCTTC. This translates into CASSQLRGNEQFF.

The chain uses TRBV6-6 and TRBJ2-1; 16 nucleotides agree with TRBD2. The length of the CDR3 is 15 residues. V lost 5 bases and J lost 12; bases outside the gene matches: 7. Looked up from germline, CDR1 is MNHNY and CDR2 is SVGAGI (reference sequence). Here the CDR3 DNA reads TGTGCCAGCAGTCTGGGACTAGCGGGAGGGCCAGGGCAGTTCTTC. The encoded protein is CASSLGLAGGPGQFF.

CDR3 sequence (DNA): TGCAGCGTTGCTATTGCCCACGGCCGGGGGACCCCGGAAGGCTACACCTTC. It yields the protein CSVAIAHGRGTPEGYTF. The V gene is TRBV29-1, the J gene TRBJ1-2; D is possibly TRBD1 (5 bases). The CDR3 consists of 17 residues. Germline V gene sequence: CDR1 SQVTM, CDR2 ANQGSEA. V was shortened by 4 bases and J by 8 bases, with 29 bases between the two germline ends.

The chain has TRBV10-1 and TRBJ2-7; possible D gene TRBD1, 6 bases. The germline V gene encodes CDR1 WNHNN and CDR2 SYGVQD (reference sequence). CDR3 length: 14 residues. V dropped 8 bases and J dropped 1 base, with 15 bases sitting between them. For the CDR3, the DNA is TGCGCCAGCGCCGCCGGGACACGGTCCTACGAGCAGTACTTC. Protein sequence: CASAAGTRSYEQYF.

This sequence joins TRBV19 and TRBJ2-5; 7 bases align to TRBD2. CDR1 and CDR2 from the germline V gene are LNHDA and SQIVND (reference sequence). The CDR3 has 16 residues. Trimming removed 5 bases from V and 5 bases from J; junction bases left unmatched: 14. CDR3 sequence: CASSLTSPGLSETQYF. The CDR3 nucleotides are TGTGCCAGTAGTCTTACCTCCCCGGGACTATCCGAGACCCAGTACTTC.

The V gene is TRBV3-1 (or the pseudogene TRBV3-2), the J gene TRBJ2-1, with 12 nucleotides matching TRBD2. V was pared by 1 base and J by 6 bases, with 4 bases of the junction left unmatched. Germline V CDR1 and CDR2: LGHDT, YNNKEL (reference sequence). This CDR3 is built from 16 residues. In nucleotides, the CDR3 is TGTGCCAGCAGCCAAGGGTCTAGCGGGAGGGCCAATGAGCAGTTCTTC. This sequence encodes CASSQGSSGRANEQFF.

The chain combines TRBV5-5 with TRBJ1-2; 10 bases line up with TRBD1. The CDR3 loop spans 13 amino acids. V lost 3 bases and J lost 7; bases outside the gene matches: 3. Per the germline V gene, CDR1 is SGHKS and CDR2 is YYEKEE (reference sequence). CDR3 sequence: CASSSDRGLGYTF. CDR3 in DNA: TGTGCCAGCAGCTCAGACAGGGGGCTTGGCTACACCTTC. The whole variable domain, filled in from reference TRBV5-5 and TRBJ1-2, reads DAGVTQSPTHLIKTRGQQVTLRCSPISGHKSVSWYQQVLGQGPQFIFQYYEKEERGRGNFPDRFSARQFPNYSSELNVNALLLGDSALYLCASSSDRGLGYTFGSGTRLTVV.

J is TRBJ2-6 and V is TRBV19; D might be TRBD1 (5 bases). Trimming removed 5 bases at V and 4 bases at J, with 12 bases between. Germline loops: CDR1 LNHDA, CDR2 SQIVND (reference sequence). This CDR3 region has 15 residues. CDR3 bases: TGTGCCAGTAGTTTCCAGGGCGGAGGGGCCAACGTCCTGACTTTC. The encoded protein is CASSFQGGGANVLTF. Full variable domain (outside the CDR3, taken from reference TRBV19 and TRBJ2-6): DGGITQSPKYLFRKEGQNVTLSCEQNLNHDAMYWYRQDPGQGLRLIYYSQIVNDFQKGDIAEGYSVSREKKESFPLTVTSAQKNPTAFYLCASSFQGGGANVLTFGAGSRLTVL.

The gene calls are TRBV6-5 and TRBJ2-3; weak D call: TRBD2 (6 bases). V lost 3 bases to trimming and J lost 6 bases, with 19 bases between them. CDR1 MNHEY and CDR2 SVGAGI come from the germline V gene. The CDR3 extends over 16 amino acids. The CDR3 DNA follows: TGTGCCAGCAGTTATCAGAGGGACGCAGGGAGGGATACGCAGTATTTT. Residues: CASSYQRDAGRDTQYF.

The genes are TRBV30 and TRBJ1-2; TRBD1 matches at 9 bases. The V gene end was trimmed by 5 bases and the J gene end by 4 bases; junction bases not matched to a gene: 8. The CDR3 covers 14 residues. The germline V gene has CDR1 GTSNPN and CDR2 SVGIG (reference sequence). The CDR3 sequence is CAWRQGVAGYGYTF. As DNA, the CDR3 is TGTGCCTGGCGACAGGGGGTGGCCGGCTATGGCTACACCTTC.

The V gene is TRBV4-1, the J gene TRBJ2-1, with D unresolved. Trimming stripped 0 bases from V and 4 bases from J, with 10 bases between. Germline V lookup: CDR1 MGHRA, CDR2 YSYEKL. The CDR3 sequence is 15 residues long. The CDR3 protein is CASSQERSPYNEQFF. DNA of the CDR3: TGCGCCAGCAGCCAAGAACGCAGTCCGTACAATGAGCAGTTCTTC.

The chain couples TRBV6-6 to TRBJ2-7; 8 positions agree with TRBD2. There are 15 residues in the CDR3. Germline values: CDR1 MNHNY, CDR2 SVGAGI (reference sequence). V shed 6 bases, J shed 0 bases, and the junction held 7 bases outside the gene matches. CDR3 bases: TGTGCCAGCAGCGATAGCGGGGCCAGCTCCTACGAGCAGTACTTC. Protein: CASSDSGASSYEQYF.

This chain connects TRBV27 to TRBJ1-6, with D perhaps matching TRBD1 (6 bases). CDR3 length equals 15 residues. Germline loops: CDR1 MNHEY, CDR2 SMNVEV (reference sequence). Trimming shortened V by 3 bases and J by 7 bases, and 13 bases separated the two germline ends. CDR3 region: CASSFGWTVNSPLHF. The CDR3, as DNA: TGTGCCAGCAGTTTCGGCTGGACAGTAAATTCACCCCTCCACTTT.

The rearrangement uses TRBV19 and TRBJ2-5, with a weak D call TRBD1 (6 bases). V lost 5 bases and J 4 bases, leaving 14 bases between the germline ends. Germline values: CDR1 LNHDA, CDR2 SQIVND (reference sequence). The CDR3 contains 14 residues. The CDR3 DNA reads TGTGCCAGTAGTGCGACACAGGGCGGAGAGACCCAGTACTTC. Amino acid sequence: CASSATQGGETQYF.

CDR3 nucleotides: TGTGCCAGTAATCCGGGACAGGGTACTGAGACCCAGTACTTC. Protein sequence: CASNPGQGTETQYF. The V call is TRBV19, the J call TRBJ2-5, with 9 nucleotides matching TRBD1. The CDR3 covers 14 residues. The V gene's germline CDR1 is LNHDA and CDR2 SQIVND (reference sequence). The junction had 8 bases not matched to a gene; V was cut back by 7 bases and J by 5 bases.

The CDR3 DNA follows: TGTGCCAGCAGTTACGGGGGGTCCGGCTACACCTTC. Translation: CASSYGGSGYTF. V is TRBV6-6 and J is TRBJ1-2; possible D gene TRBD1, 5 bases. The CDR3 loop spans 12 amino acids. The ends were cut back, 2 bases at V and 8 bases at J, with 9 bases in the middle. Germline CDR1 MNHNY, CDR2 SVGAGI (reference sequence).

The J gene is TRBJ1-1, the V gene TRBV7-9, with D uncertain. There are 14 residues in the CDR3. V lost 1 base and J 5 bases, leaving 11 bases between the germline ends. Germline V gene sequence: CDR1 SEHNR, CDR2 FQNEAQ (reference sequence). The CDR3 reads CASSLGGIRTEAFF. In nucleotides, the CDR3 is TGTGCCAGCAGCTTAGGAGGGATTAGGACTGAAGCTTTCTTT.